This entry concerns a single TCR beta chain. This record comes from a study of blood T cell repertoires in COVID-19. Study in general: Samples taken during acute and convalescent COVID-19 were collected in the United States, Italy and Spain. T cells, B-cell-depleted T cells, or PBMCs supplied cDNA or gDNA.

TCRdb's table, derived via immunoSEQ multiplex PCR, lists solely in-frame clones and lacks some. Of around 250,000 clones detected, 75% to 85% appear once; the ten largest clones hold roughly 4.6%. Germline V gives CDR1 SNHLY, CDR2 FYNNEI. The CDR3 extends over 14 amino acids. With 6 bases removed from V and 4 bases from J, the gap between germline ends came to 13 bases. This chain links TRBV2 with TRBJ2-1, with a weak D call TRBD1 (6 bases). Source material: peripheral blood. The receptor was derived from a man aged 50-59 years with active or convalescent COVID-19. The CDR3 coding sequence is TGTGCCAGCAGAGAGAGAGGACAGTACAATGAGCAGTTCTTC. Its protein product is CASRERGQYNEQFF.